The 4 T cell receptor beta chains in this list originate from one sample, sequenced in a study of T cell repertoires in aging, cancer and after chemotherapy. TRB rearrangements spanning V, D and J were amplified using mixed TRB-A/B primers. One entry per CDR3 protein results from TCRdb running MiXCR on the multiplex PCR reads. The sample has under 3,500 distinct CDR3 sequences, about 35% seen once. Peripheral blood genomic DNA, not sorted cells or RNA, was the template. The specimen sequenced was blood. Receptors originate from a human donor in good health.

The chain employs TRBV5-1 and TRBJ2-3; 11 bases are a match to TRBD2. V gave up 0 bases and J gave up 5 bases; unmatched junction bases: 2. Germline CDR1 SGHRS, CDR2 YFSETQ. CDR3 size: 15 residues. The DNA of the CDR3 is TGCGCCAGCAGCTTGGCCGGGACTAGCGGAGATACGCAGTATTTT. It yields the protein CASSLAGTSGDTQYF.

This clonotype was counted a few times. The chain has TRBV6-1 and TRBJ2-1, with TRBD2 matching 13 bases. V lost 9 bases and J lost 5; bases outside the gene matches: 4. The CDR3 length is 14 residues. The germline V gene has CDR1 MNHNS and CDR2 SASEGT. CDR3 bases: TGTGCCAGTCGACTAGCGGGGGGAAACAATGAGCAGTTCTTC. This gives the protein CASRLAGGNNEQFF.

The chain combines TRBV6-1 with TRBJ1-5, with unresolved D. Germline CDR1 and CDR2: MNHNS and SASEGT. The CDR3 extends over 14 amino acids. Between the trimmed V and J ends, which lost 5 bases and 9 bases, there was a span of 17 bases. In nucleotides, the CDR3 is TGTGCCAGCAGTCTTGACGGCACCGCCGGGCCCCAGCATTTT. Amino acids: CASSLDGTAGPQHF.

The chain carries TRBV12-3 or TRBV12-4 and TRBJ2-2, with 7 bases lining up with TRBD2. This CDR3 contains 16 residues. V was clipped by 2 bases and J by 6 bases; unmatched bases: 9. In DNA form, the CDR3 reads TGTGCCAGCAGTTTATTTCGGCTAGCGGTGGCCGGGGAGCTGTTTTTT. Residues: CASSLFRLAVAGELFF.